These 18 T cell receptor beta chains were all obtained from the same sample, sequenced in a study of control samples from healthy donors and cancer patients. Measured with immunoSEQ multiplex PCR; TCRdb has only the in-frame clones, and not every one. The sample yields approximately 50,000 clones, around 95% seen once. Sequencing used blood. These receptors were obtained from a young man in good health.

This chain links TRBV20-1 with TRBJ1-5; D is unclear. CDR3 length: 13 amino acids. The ends were cut back, 3 bases at V and 3 bases at J, with 9 bases in the middle. Germline values: CDR1 DFQATT, CDR2 SNEGSKA (reference sequence). This CDR3 reads CSASSGPNQPQHF. Written as DNA, the CDR3 is TGCAGTGCTAGTTCCGGGCCCAATCAGCCCCAGCATTTT.

The chain carries TRBV18 and TRBJ2-1; 10 bases are shared with TRBD2. Germline lookup yields CDR1 KGHSH and CDR2 LQKENI. This CDR3 is 18 amino acids long. Trimming removed 1 base from V and 5 bases from J; junction bases left unmatched: 11. CDR3 loop: CASSPQSLVAGGNNEQFF. The CDR3 region has the DNA TGTGCCAGCTCACCACAGTCCTTGGTAGCGGGAGGAAACAATGAGCAGTTCTTC.

This chain uses TRBV7-9 with TRBJ2-7; D possibly corresponds to TRBD1 (6 bases). V was trimmed by 2 bases and J by 5 bases, leaving 13 bases between them. From germline, CDR1 is SEHNR and CDR2 FQNEAQ (reference sequence). This CDR3 has 14 residues. The CDR3 region is CASSLQGGLDEQYF. CDR3 sequence (DNA): TGTGCCAGCAGCTTACAAGGGGGTTTAGACGAGCAGTACTTC.

This clone appeared a single time. This chain uses TRBV5-1 with TRBJ2-1; 9 bases line up with TRBD2. The V gene's germline CDR1 is SGHRS and CDR2 YFSETQ. This CDR3 region has 15 residues. The V segment lost 2 bases and the J segment 4 bases; nucleotides outside the gene matches: 4. The CDR3 loop is CASSFGTSLYNEQFF. Here the CDR3 DNA reads TGCGCCAGCAGCTTCGGGACTAGCCTTTACAATGAGCAGTTCTTC.

The rearrangement uses TRBV5-6 and TRBJ2-7; 11 nucleotides match TRBD2. Trimming took 0 bases from V and 1 from J; bases not matched to a gene: 3. From germline, CDR1 is SGHDT and CDR2 YYEEEE. The CDR3 loop spans 16 amino acids. This CDR3 reads CASSLVLAGESYEQYF. The CDR3 DNA follows: TGTGCCAGCAGCTTGGTACTAGCGGGAGAGTCCTACGAGCAGTACTTC.

The chain joins TRBV6-5 to TRBJ1-6; TRBD1 aligns across 11 bases. The germline V gene has CDR1 MNHEY and CDR2 SVGAGI. The CDR3 consists of 13 residues. Trimming removed 6 bases from V and 9 bases from J; junction bases left unmatched: 1. The CDR3 spells CASRDRGLSPLHF. The CDR3, as DNA: TGTGCCAGCAGGGACAGGGGGCTTTCACCCCTCCACTTT.

The CDR3: CASSSKGDYGYTF. DNA of the CDR3: TGTGCCAGCAGTTCAAAAGGGGACTATGGCTACACCTTC. This chain links TRBV7-9 with TRBJ1-2, with D maybe TRBD1 (5 bases). Germline V gives CDR1 SEHNR, CDR2 FQNEAQ (reference sequence). Between the trimmed V and J ends, which lost 6 bases and 3 bases, there was a span of 11 bases. This CDR3 region has 13 residues.

This chain uses TRBV7-3 with TRBJ2-1; D is ambiguous. Germline CDR1 and CDR2: SGHTA and FQGTGA. Trimming left V 0 bases short and J 4 bases short, with 4 bases between. CDR3 length equals 13 residues. DNA of the CDR3: TGTGCCAGCAGCTTAACCCGGTACAATGAGCAGTTCTTC. Translation gives CASSLTRYNEQFF.

The chain uses TRBV5-1 and TRBJ2-3; 13 bases are a match to TRBD2. The length of the CDR3 is 16 residues. Germline loops: CDR1 SGHRS, CDR2 YFSETQ. V lost 4 bases, J lost 2 bases, and 4 bases stayed unmatched. The CDR3 is CASSQGLAGPTDTQYF. CDR3 nucleotides: TGCGCCAGCAGCCAGGGACTAGCGGGACCCACAGATACGCAGTATTTT.

The chain combines TRBV6-4 with TRBJ2-7, with D perhaps matching TRBD1 or TRBD2 (5 bases each). The CDR3 extends over 13 amino acids. Germline values: CDR1 MRHNA, CDR2 SNTAGT. The V and J ends lost 4 bases and 0 bases respectively, with 7 bases between them. The chain's CDR3 is CASSGGTSYEQYF. Here the CDR3 DNA reads TGTGCCAGCAGTGGAGGGACCTCCTACGAGCAGTACTTC.

The chain uses TRBV14 and TRBJ2-5; D ambiguous. Germline V gives CDR1 SGHDN, CDR2 FVKESK. Trimming removed 1 base at V and 14 bases at J, with 11 bases between. CDR3 length: 11 amino acids. This CDR3 is CASSQAPAPYF. CDR3 nucleotides: TGTGCCAGCAGCCAAGCTCCCGCGCCTTACTTC.

The chain has TRBV28 and TRBJ2-1; 10 bases line up with TRBD1. The germline gives CDR1 MDHEN, CDR2 SYDVKM. The CDR3 loop spans 15 amino acids. The junction had 6 bases not matched to a gene; V was cut back by 6 bases and J by 4 bases. CDR3 sequence (DNA): TGTGCCAGCAGATCCGACAGGGGGCTTTACAATGAGCAGTTCTTC. Translating gives CASRSDRGLYNEQFF. The variable domain in full, completed from reference TRBV28 and TRBJ2-1, reads DVKVTQSSRYLVKRTGEKVFLECVQDMDHENMFWYRQDPGLGLRLIYFSYDVKMKEKGDIPEGYSVSREKKERFSLILESASTNQTSMYLCASRSDRGLYNEQFFGPGTRLTVL.

This sequence joins TRBV11-2 and TRBJ1-2, with 7 bases that match TRBD1. CDR1 is SGHAT, CDR2 FQNNGV, per germline. CDR3 size: 15 residues. With 1 base clipped from V and 8 bases from J, the junction kept 10 bases outside the gene matches. The CDR3 DNA is TGTGCCAGCAGCTTAGGAAATACAGGGGTCGAAGGCTACACCTTC. Protein: CASSLGNTGVEGYTF.

This chain uses TRBV5-6 with TRBJ1-2; D gene ambiguous. The CDR3 runs 13 residues. Germline lookup yields CDR1 SGHDT and CDR2 YYEEEE. Trimming cost V 2 bases and J 4 bases, with 9 bases left between them. The CDR3 DNA sequence: TGTGCCAGCAGCTTACTGGAGGGCTATGGCTACACCTTC. It translates to CASSLLEGYGYTF.

The chain combines TRBV5-1 with TRBJ1-3; no clear D gene. V was clipped by 1 base and J by 4 bases, with 6 bases between them. Germline CDR1 reads SGHRS; CDR2 reads YFSETQ. There are 13 residues in the CDR3. The CDR3 sequence is CASSLKRGNTIYF. In nucleotides, the CDR3 is TGCGCCAGCAGCTTGAAAAGGGGAAACACCATATATTTT.

The chain links TRBV19 to TRBJ1-5, with D possibly TRBD1 on 5 matching bases. Trimming pared 0 bases from V and 11 bases from J, leaving 20 bases between. The germline V gene encodes CDR1 LNHDA and CDR2 SQIVND (reference sequence). This CDR3 contains 16 residues. The CDR3 loop is CASSIEGVRGGETQHF. The CDR3 coding sequence is TGTGCCAGTAGTATAGAAGGGGTACGTGGGGGGGAGACCCAGCATTTT.

The chain uses TRBV25-1 and TRBJ2-3; TRBD1 aligns across 8 bases. The ends lost 2 bases at V and 10 bases at J; junction bases unmatched: 2. CDR1 is MGHDK and CDR2 is SYGVNS in the germline V gene. The CDR3 runs 12 residues. In DNA form, the CDR3 reads TGTGCCAGCAGTGAAGACAGGGGTGCGCAGTATTTT. It codes for CASSEDRGAQYF.

V usage is TRBV20-1 and J usage is TRBJ2-7, with D uncertain. Germline loops: CDR1 DFQATT, CDR2 SNEGSKA (reference sequence). This CDR3 spans 11 amino acids. The CDR3 loop reads CGKKTLYEQYF. The CDR3 coding sequence is TGCGGAAAGAAAACCCTCTACGAGCAGTACTTC.